This T cell receptor (beta chain) was observed in a study of blood T cell repertoires in COVID-19. Original handling: For nucleated cells, counts were estimated from reference gene primer amplification. The assay was immunoSEQ multiplex PCR, and TCRdb's table has in-frame clones only and misses some. The DNA was the basis for D and trimming; V, J and clone size are from that table. The sample has 130,000 or so clones; about nine tenths are singletons. The CDR3 is 13 amino acids. V lost 2 bases and J 4 bases, leaving 8 bases between the germline ends. The germline V gene encodes CDR1 MNHEY and CDR2 SMNVEV (reference sequence).

The source is a man in his fifties with active COVID-19. This chain uses TRBV27 with TRBJ1-2; possibly TRBD1 for D (6 bases). The specimen sequenced was peripheral blood. CDR3 residues: CASSLRGGYGYTF. In DNA, the CDR3 is TGTGCCAGCAGTTTACGAGGGGGCTATGGCTACACCTTC.